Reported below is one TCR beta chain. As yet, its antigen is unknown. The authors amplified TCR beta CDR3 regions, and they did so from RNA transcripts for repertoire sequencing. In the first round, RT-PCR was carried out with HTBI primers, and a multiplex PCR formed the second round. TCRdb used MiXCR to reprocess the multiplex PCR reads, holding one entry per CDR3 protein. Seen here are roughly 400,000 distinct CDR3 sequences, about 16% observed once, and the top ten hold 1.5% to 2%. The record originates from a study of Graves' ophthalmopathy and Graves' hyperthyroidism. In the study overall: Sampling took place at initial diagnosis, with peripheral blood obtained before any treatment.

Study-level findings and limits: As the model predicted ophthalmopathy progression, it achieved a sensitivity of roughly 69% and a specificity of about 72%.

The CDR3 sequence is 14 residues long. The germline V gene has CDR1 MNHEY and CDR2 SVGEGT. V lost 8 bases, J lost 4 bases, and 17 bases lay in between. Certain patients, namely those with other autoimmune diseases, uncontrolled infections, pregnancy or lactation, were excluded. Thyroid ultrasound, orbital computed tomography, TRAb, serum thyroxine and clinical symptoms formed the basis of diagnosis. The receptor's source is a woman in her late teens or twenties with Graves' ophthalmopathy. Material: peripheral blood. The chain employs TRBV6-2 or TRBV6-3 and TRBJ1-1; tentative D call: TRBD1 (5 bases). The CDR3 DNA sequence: TGTGCCAGCGAGAAAACAGGATTAGGCACTGAAGCTTTCTTT. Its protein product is CASEKTGLGTEAFF.